Listed below are T cell receptor beta chains from one sample, sequenced in a study of Graves' ophthalmopathy and Graves' hyperthyroidism. TCRdb used MiXCR to reprocess the multiplex PCR reads, holding one entry per CDR3 protein. The data hold hundreds of thousands of distinct CDR3 sequences, with about 20% observed a single time. Sequenced: peripheral blood. The origin of the receptors is a woman aged 18-35 years with stable Graves' hyperthyroidism. Some clones in this sample may be carry-over from other donors' samples. Both conserved end residues are part of each CDR3. D genes are given only for firm matches. Clone sizes are given selectively: once, few, many, or a class where the clone is expanded.

d_call v_call clone_size cdr3_aa
. TRBV6-2/TRBV6-3 . CASSPTHRDLRHHTGELFF
. TRBV28 many CASRSRGVSNQPQHF
. TRBV30 many CAWRALAGSETEAFF
. TRBV7-8 many CASSPDGIGEQYF
. TRBV6-2/TRBV6-3 many CASSYSLRTESSGNTIYF
TRBD1 TRBV6-1 . CASSEVPPNLRDREETKYF
. TRBV6-2/TRBV6-3 . CASSYLGSDYEQYF
TRBD1 TRBV6-1 many CASSGQGTGSSNQPQHF
. TRBV2 few CASIEGRTGRPQHF
. TRBV12-5 . CASRSGHKDEQYF
. TRBV29-1 . CSVEGAGAAYEQYF
. TRBV2 many CASSEGTSWGYTF
. TRBV4-1 . CGSRGLKYEQYF
TRBD2 TRBV2 few CASSRTSGGAVETQYF
. TRBV5-1 few CASSLAPQDGNTEAFF
TRBD2 TRBV20-1 many CSARSLAGSYEQYF
. TRBV5-1 many CASSTNSGPSSPLHF
TRBD1 TRBV11-2 . CASSIIRGSLRGQNTEAFF
TRBD1 TRBV12-3/TRBV12-4 many CASRGDSYSPLHF
TRBD2 TRBV27 many CASSLLAGEGDEQYF
. TRBV6-2/TRBV6-3 many CASSYSIPGQSGSVEQYF
. TRBV6-5 many CASSYSFGANQPQHF
TRBD1 TRBV28 many CASRRTGNSYEQYF
. TRBV20-1 many CSARGPNYEQYF
TRBD1 TRBV27 many CASQRQGGTEAFF
. TRBV19 many CASLDTSGMREQYF
TRBD2 TRBV27 many CASSLATSASYEQYF
. TRBV2 many CASSVGQVMNTEAFF
. TRBV15 . CATSRVVVADTQYF
. TRBV4-1 few CASSHPGQQQETQYF
. TRBV7-2 many CASSLLMGGERDGYTF
TRBD1 TRBV7-2 many CASSPRGQVYGYTF
. TRBV25-1 . CASSERESVYGYTF
TRBD1 TRBV6-1 . CASSPDRAGTGELFF
. TRBV7-3 many CASSLMLTGELFF
. TRBV3-1 few CASSPGNWPWEQYF
TRBD2 TRBV20-1 many CSARSVWEGAEAGVYGETQYF
TRBD1 TRBV6-4 . CASRPGQGNEAFF
TRBD1 TRBV27 . CASSLSVQGAGELFF
. TRBV11-2 many CASSLSTGTYGYTF
TRBD1 TRBV6-1 once CASTPGTVIYEQYF
. TRBV6-5 many CASSYELRFFRAGELFF
TRBD1 TRBV20-1 many CSARRDRGPYVYGYTF
TRBD1 TRBV11-2 . CASSFLGQGDEQYF
. TRBV7-9 many CASSVHRAGDTEAFF
. TRBV7-2 many CASSAATGPYEQYF